This TCR beta chain emerged from a study of CD8+ T cells in alopecia areata (dated by TCRdb to 2017 to 2018). In the study overall: Treated patients were enrolled in an open-label pilot trial of oral tofacitinib, 5 to 10 mg twice daily, for moderate-to-severe alopecia areata. Tofacitinib was given for 6 to 18 months, followed by 6 months of follow-up off drug to assess delayed response and recurrence. For the treated patients, the SALT score, which quantifies what percentage of scalp surface area is affected, served as the measure of disease severity. In both human patients and the C3H/HeJ mouse model, the study applied high-throughput TCRbeta sequencing to look at T cell clonal expansion in alopecia areata. Scalp tissue and sorted CD4+ and CD8+ peripheral blood T cells from patchy and totalis/universalis alopecia areata patients and from healthy controls were covered by human TCRbeta sequencing. Tofacitinib-treated patients had biopsies at baseline and at 4 and 24 weeks of treatment, with a later scalp biopsy in several patients. Scalp clonality was compared across normal scalp (n=4), patchy alopecia areata scalp (n=8), and alopecia totalis/universalis scalp (n=8). The RNA source kit depended on sample type: the PAXgene miRNA kit for fixed scalp, the miRNeasy kit for PBMCs, and the RNeasy kit for mouse skin. immunoSEQ multiplex PCR using 35 Vbeta forward primers and 13 Jbeta reverse primers was used to amplify TCRbeta CDR3 regions.

Broader findings and caveats from the paper: Lesional scalp, especially in alopecia totalis/universalis, showed higher clonality and more expanded CD8+ clones than normal scalp, suggesting antigenic drive. TCR sequences shared between patients were less clear than in mice, possibly partly because of HLA diversity in the patient population. Tofacitinib significantly decreased scalp clonality and the number of expanded CD8+ clones among the top 100 scalp clones. During tofacitinib treatment, many expanded lesional clones stuck around in both scalp and blood, and this persistence may partly explain why relapse happens after treatment is stopped. Unlike mouse skin, which is dominated by gammadelta T cells, normal human skin has resident alphabeta T cells that are also sequenced, and this complicates analysis of the scalp TCR repertoire. The treated cohort was small, with a single nonresponder, so links between baseline CD8+ expansion and response need larger studies.

The time point label on this specimen signifies: about four weeks on oral tofacitinib. Reading the label with the study, this specimen's treatment or condition is: oral pan-JAK inhibitor, 5-10 mg twice daily. Lesional scalp punch biopsies and peripheral blood were collected from alopecia areata patients. PBMCs were isolated by density centrifugation and stained for CD3, CD4 and CD8, after which CD4+ and CD8+ T cells were sorted on a FACSAria. Library prep was done by the immunoSEQ multiplex PCR assay. RNA was extracted from all samples and reverse transcribed into cDNA, which served as template for TCR sequencing. First-strand cDNA was synthesized using SuperScript III with a 2:1 mix of oligo-dT and random hexamers. A synthetic immune receptor repertoire was used to gauge amplification bias, and whatever bias remained was removed computationally. For the original study's pipeline: Raw reads were preprocessed for error removal, and CDR3 was defined according to IMGT conventions as running from the conserved cysteine to phenylalanine. Clonality was computed as 1 minus the Shannon entropy, with the entropy normalized by log2 of the number of productive unique TCRs. Whether each scalp clone was CD4 or CD8 was inferred by checking scalp TCRbeta sequences against the CD4 and CD8 repertoires from sorted blood. Not all clones reach the TCRdb copy of this immuneACCESS table, which keeps in-frame sequences only. Checked studies attribute under half of the gap to unresolved V genes and leave the rest unexplained. V and J calls and clone size are those listed in that table; D and trimming were worked out from the DNA. Counted in this sample were under 250,000 clones; around 57% of them appeared once. Clones ranked in the top ten supply around 1.6% of the sample.

From cysteine to phenylalanine, the CDR3 is 13 amino acids long. Only the CDR3 DNA stays, 39 bases, in frame from base 1. V drops 8 bases and J drops 1 base, leaving 11 bases in between. The germline V gene (reference sequence) gives CDR1 as GTSNPN and CDR2 as SVGIG. A remark on this clone: The antigen it recognizes is unknown. Base qualities are not at hand, and no much larger clone is one base apart.

Sequenced material: CD4+ T cells sorted from blood, taken at week 4, from a patient treated with tofacitinib. This sequence originates from a human donor with alopecia areata. The chain uses TRBV30 and TRBJ2-2; the best D guess is TRBD1, with 6 bases matching. The bases read TGTGCCACGAGCAGGGGGAACACCGGGGAGCTGTTTTTT. Its translation is CATSRGNTGELFF.